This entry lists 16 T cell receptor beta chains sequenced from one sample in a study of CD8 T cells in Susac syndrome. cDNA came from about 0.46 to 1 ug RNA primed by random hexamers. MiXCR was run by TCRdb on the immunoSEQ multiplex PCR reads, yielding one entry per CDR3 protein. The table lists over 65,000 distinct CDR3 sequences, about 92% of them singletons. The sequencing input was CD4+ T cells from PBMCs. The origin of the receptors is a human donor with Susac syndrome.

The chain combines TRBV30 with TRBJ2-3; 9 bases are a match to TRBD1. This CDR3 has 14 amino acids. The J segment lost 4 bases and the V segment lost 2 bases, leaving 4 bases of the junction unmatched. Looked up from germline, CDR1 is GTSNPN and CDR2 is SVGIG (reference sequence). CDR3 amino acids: CAWSPGQGPDTQYF. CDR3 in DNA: TGTGCCTGGAGTCCAGGACAGGGGCCAGATACGCAGTATTTT.

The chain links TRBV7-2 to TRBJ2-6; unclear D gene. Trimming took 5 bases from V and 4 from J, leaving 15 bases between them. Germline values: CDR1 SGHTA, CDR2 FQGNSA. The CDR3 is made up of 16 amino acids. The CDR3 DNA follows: TGTGCCAGCAGCCTCCTCCAGGTCGCCGGGGCCAACGTCCTGACTTTC. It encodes CASSLLQVAGANVLTF.

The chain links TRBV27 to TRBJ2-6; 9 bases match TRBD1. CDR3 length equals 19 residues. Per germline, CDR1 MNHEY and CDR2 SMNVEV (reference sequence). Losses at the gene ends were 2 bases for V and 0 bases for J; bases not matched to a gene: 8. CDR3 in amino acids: CASSLQGQGPYSGANVLTF. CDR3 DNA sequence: TGTGCCAGCAGTTTACAGGGACAGGGCCCCTACTCTGGGGCCAACGTCCTGACTTTC.

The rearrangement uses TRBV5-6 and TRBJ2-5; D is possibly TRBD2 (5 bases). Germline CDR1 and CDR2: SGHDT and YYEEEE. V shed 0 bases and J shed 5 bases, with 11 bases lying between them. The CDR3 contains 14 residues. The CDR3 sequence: CASSLGAGEETQYF. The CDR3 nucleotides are TGTGCCAGCAGCTTGGGAGCTGGGGAGGAGACCCAGTACTTC.

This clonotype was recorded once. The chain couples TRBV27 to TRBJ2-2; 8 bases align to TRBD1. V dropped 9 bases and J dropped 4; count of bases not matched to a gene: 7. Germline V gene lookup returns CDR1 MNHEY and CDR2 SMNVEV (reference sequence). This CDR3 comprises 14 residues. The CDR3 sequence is CASRTGFSTGELFF. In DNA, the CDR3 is TGTGCCAGTAGGACAGGGTTTAGCACCGGGGAGCTGTTTTTT.

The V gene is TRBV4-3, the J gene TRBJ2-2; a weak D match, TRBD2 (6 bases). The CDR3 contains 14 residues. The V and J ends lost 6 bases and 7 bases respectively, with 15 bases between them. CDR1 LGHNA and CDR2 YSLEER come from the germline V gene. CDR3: CASRRERAGGELFF. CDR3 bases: TGCGCCAGCAGACGTGAGCGGGCCGGCGGGGAGCTGTTTTTT.

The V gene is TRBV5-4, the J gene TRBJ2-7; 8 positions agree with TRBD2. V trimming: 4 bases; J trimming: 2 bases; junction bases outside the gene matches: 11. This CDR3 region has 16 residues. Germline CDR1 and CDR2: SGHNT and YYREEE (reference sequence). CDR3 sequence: CASSRREEANPYEQYF. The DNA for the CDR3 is TGTGCCAGCAGCCGGCGGGAGGAAGCTAATCCCTACGAGCAGTACTTC.

CDR3 DNA: TGTGCCAGCAGTTTCTCGGGACTAGCGGGAGACGAGACCCAGTACTTC. This gives the protein CASSFSGLAGDETQYF. The chain is built from TRBV6-6 and TRBJ2-5; 14 nucleotides match TRBD2. CDR3 length: 16 residues. Germline assignment: CDR1 MNHNY and CDR2 SVGAGI (reference sequence). V shed 4 bases and J 5 bases; nucleotides not matched to a gene: 6.

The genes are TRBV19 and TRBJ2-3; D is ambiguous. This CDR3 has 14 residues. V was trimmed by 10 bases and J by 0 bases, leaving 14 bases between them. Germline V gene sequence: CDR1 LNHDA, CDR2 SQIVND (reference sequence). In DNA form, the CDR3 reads TGTGCCACCAAGGACGACCCTAGCACAGATACGCAGTATTTT. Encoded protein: CATKDDPSTDTQYF.

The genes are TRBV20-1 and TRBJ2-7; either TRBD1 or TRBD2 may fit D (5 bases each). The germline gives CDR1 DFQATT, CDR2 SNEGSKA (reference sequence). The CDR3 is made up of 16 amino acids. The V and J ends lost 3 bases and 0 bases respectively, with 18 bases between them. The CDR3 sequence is CSASRDGPLHSYEQYF. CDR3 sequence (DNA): TGCAGTGCTAGTCGGGACGGACCCCTTCACTCCTACGAGCAGTACTTC.

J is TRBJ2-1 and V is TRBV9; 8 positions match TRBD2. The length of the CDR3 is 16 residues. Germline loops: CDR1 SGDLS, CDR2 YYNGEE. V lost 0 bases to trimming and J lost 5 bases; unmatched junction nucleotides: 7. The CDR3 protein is CASSVEGSGAHNEQFF. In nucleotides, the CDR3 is TGTGCCAGCAGCGTAGAGGGTAGCGGGGCTCACAATGAGCAGTTCTTC.

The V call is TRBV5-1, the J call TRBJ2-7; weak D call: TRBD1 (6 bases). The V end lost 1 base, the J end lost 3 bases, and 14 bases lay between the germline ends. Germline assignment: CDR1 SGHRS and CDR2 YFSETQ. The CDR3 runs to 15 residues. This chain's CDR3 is CASSLFSQGFYEQYF. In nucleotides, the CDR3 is TGCGCCAGCAGCTTGTTTTCACAGGGATTCTACGAGCAGTACTTC. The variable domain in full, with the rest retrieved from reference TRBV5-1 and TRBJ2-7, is KAGVTQTPRYLIKTRGQQVTLSCSPISGHRSVSWYQQTPGQGLQFLFEYFSETQRNKGNFPGRFSGRQFSNSRSEMNVSTLELGDSALYLCASSLFSQGFYEQYFGPGTRLTVT.

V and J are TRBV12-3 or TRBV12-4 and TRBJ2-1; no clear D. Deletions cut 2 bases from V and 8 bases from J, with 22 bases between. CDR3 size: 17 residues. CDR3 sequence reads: CASSLFSPTPAADEQFF. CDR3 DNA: TGTGCCAGCAGTTTATTTTCCCCGACTCCCGCGGCGGATGAGCAGTTCTTC.

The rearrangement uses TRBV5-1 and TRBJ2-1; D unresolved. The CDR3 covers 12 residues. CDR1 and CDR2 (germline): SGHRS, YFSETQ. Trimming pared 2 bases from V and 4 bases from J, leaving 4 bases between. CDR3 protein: CASSFQYNEQFF. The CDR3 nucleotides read TGCGCCAGCAGCTTCCAATACAATGAGCAGTTCTTC.

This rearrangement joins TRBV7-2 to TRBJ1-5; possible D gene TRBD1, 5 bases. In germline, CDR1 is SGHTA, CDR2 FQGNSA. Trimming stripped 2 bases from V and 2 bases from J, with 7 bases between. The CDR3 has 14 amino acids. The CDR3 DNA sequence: TGTGCCAGCAGCTTACAGGGACGCAATCAGCCCCAGCATTTT. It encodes CASSLQGRNQPQHF.

CDR3: CASSPNPTVVNEQFF. CDR3 coding DNA: TGTGCCAGCTCACCGAACCCGACCGTGGTCAATGAGCAGTTCTTC. The chain is built from TRBV18 and TRBJ2-1; D not resolved. The CDR3 is 15 amino acids. Trimming removed 3 bases at V and 6 bases at J, with 15 bases between. The germline V gene encodes CDR1 KGHSH and CDR2 LQKENI.